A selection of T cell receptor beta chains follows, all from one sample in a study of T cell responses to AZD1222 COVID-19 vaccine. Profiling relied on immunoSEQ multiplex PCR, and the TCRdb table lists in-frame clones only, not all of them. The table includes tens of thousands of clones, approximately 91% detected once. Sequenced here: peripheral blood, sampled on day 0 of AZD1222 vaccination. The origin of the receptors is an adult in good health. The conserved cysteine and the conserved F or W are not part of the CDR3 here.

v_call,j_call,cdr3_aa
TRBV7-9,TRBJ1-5,ASSLDSSNQPQH
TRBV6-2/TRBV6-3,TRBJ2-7,ASSYFRGLAGVVSYEQY
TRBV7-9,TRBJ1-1,ASSLNRGSTEAF
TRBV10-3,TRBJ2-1,AISPTSGDYNEQF
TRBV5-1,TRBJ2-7,ASSLIPTYYEQY
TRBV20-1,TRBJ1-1,SASADVGITEAF
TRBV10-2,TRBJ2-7,ASRESSYEQY
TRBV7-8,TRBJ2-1,ASSLGAAGGTPSSYNEQF
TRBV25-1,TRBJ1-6,ASSPDREGGPLH
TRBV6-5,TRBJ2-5,ASSYSLAASQETQY
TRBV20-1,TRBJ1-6,SASSLGTENSPLH
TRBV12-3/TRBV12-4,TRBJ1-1,ASSLQQGTRSF
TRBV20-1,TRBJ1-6,SASVRTGNSPLH
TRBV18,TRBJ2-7,ASSRVPGLAGEGRSSYEQY
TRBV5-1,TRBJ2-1,ASSERTGLSYNEQF
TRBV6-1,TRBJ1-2,ASSELQGGGYGYT
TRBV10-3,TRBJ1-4,AIRSGWGNEKLF
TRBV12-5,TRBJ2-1,ASGLAQSGGRPYNEQF
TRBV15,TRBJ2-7,ATSRGGLGYEQY
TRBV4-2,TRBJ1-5,ASSQMEPSNQPQH
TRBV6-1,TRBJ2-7,ASSERQGISYEQY
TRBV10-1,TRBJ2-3,ASSGPSTDTQY
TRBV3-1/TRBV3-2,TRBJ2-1,ASSQASLREGNNEQF
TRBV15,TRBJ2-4,ATSREPEGPKNIQY
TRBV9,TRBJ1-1,ASSAGVGTEAF
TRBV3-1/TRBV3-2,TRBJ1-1,ASSFEMNTEAF
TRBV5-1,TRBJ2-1,ASSLVSAGASYNEQF